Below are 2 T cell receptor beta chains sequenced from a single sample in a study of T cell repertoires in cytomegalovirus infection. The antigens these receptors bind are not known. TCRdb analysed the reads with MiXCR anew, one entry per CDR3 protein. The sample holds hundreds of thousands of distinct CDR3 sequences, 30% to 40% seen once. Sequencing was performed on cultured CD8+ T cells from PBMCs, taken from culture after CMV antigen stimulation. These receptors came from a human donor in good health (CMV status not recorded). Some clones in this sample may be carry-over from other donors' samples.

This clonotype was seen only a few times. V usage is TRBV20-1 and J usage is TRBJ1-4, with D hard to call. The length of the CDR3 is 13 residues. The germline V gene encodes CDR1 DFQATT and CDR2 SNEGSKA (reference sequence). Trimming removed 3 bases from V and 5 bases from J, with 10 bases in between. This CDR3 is CSASWGENEKLFF. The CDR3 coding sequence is TGCAGTGCTAGTTGGGGAGAGAATGAAAAACTGTTTTTT.

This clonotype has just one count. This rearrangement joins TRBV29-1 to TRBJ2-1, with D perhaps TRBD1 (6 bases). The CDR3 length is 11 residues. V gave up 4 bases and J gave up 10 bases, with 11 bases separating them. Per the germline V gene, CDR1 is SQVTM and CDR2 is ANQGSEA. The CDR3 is CSVATGTEQFF. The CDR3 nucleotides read TGCAGCGTTGCCACCGGGACAGAGCAGTTCTTC.